This T cell receptor (beta chain) came from a study of shared clonotypes between healthy human individuals. Study details: The donor group consisted of a couple of women and a few men, aged 18 to 49. Donors had three CD4 naive, three CD4 memory, two CD8 naive and one CD8 memory plate apiece. Study conclusions and caveats: Even with large depth, rarefaction showed that sorted-subset sequencing was incomplete.

Original processing notes: Junction-only sequences produced by ImmunoSEQ had no quality scores, so filtering differed. The repertoire was sequenced with immunoSEQ multiplex PCR; TCRdb's copy has only in-frame clones and lacks some. V and J calls and clone size are copied from that table; D and trimming were computed from the DNA. Altogether about 1 million clones are present, around 76% being singletons, with the ten largest covering roughly 1.4%. V gave up 5 bases and J gave up 8 bases; unmatched junction bases: 5. Looked up from germline, CDR1 is SEHNR and CDR2 is FQNEAQ (reference sequence). This CDR3 is 14 amino acids long. Regarding this clone: Its antigen remains unknown.

The TCR originated in a man younger than 35 in good health. What was sequenced was memory CD4+ T cells sorted from blood. Subset of the sample: CD45RA-negative fraction. The chain links TRBV7-9 to TRBJ1-4, with 10 nucleotides matching TRBD1. The chain's CDR3 is CASSATGGHEKLFF. The CDR3 nucleotides read TGTGCCAGCAGCGCGACAGGGGGCCACGAAAAACTGTTTTTT. The complete variable domain, with remaining parts taken from reference TRBV7-9 and TRBJ1-4, reads DTGVSQNPRHKITKRGQNVTFRCDPISEHNRLYWYRQTLGQGPEFLTYFQNEAQLEKSRLLSDRFSAERPKGSFSTLEIQRTEQGDSAMYLCASSATGGHEKLFFGSGTQLSVL.